The 15 T cell receptor beta chains given below trace back to one sample, sequenced in a study of control samples from healthy donors and cancer patients. Sequencing used immunoSEQ multiplex PCR; TCRdb keeps in-frame clones, though not all of them. The sample has 150,000 to 200,000 clones; the top ten hold more than 2%. The sample consisted of blood. The receptor set was obtained from a woman aged 30 to 39 in good health.

V is TRBV19 and J is TRBJ1-4; a possible D gene is TRBD1 (5 bases). CDR1 LNHDA and CDR2 SQIVND come from the germline V gene (reference sequence). CDR3 length: 16 amino acids. V lost 2 bases and J 6 bases, leaving 16 bases between the germline ends. The CDR3 sequence is CASSISGRQGDEKLFF. Here the CDR3 DNA reads TGTGCCAGTAGTATATCCGGGAGGCAGGGAGATGAAAAACTGTTTTTT.

V and J are TRBV28 and TRBJ1-1; a possible D gene is TRBD1 (6 bases). With 6 bases removed from V and 2 bases from J, the gap between germline ends came to 13 bases. CDR3 length equals 14 residues. Germline V gene data show CDR1 as MDHEN and CDR2 as SYDVKM. The CDR3 spells CASRQAGANTEAFF. The CDR3 DNA reads TGTGCCAGCAGGCAAGCAGGGGCCAACACTGAAGCTTTCTTT.

This sequence joins TRBV10-1 and TRBJ1-5; 7 bases are shared with TRBD1. V was pared by 5 bases and J by 3 bases, with 10 bases of the junction left unmatched. CDR3 size: 16 residues. CDR1 is WNHNN, CDR2 SYGVQD, per germline (reference sequence). CDR3 amino acids: CASSTRDRLPNQPQHF. The DNA of the CDR3 is TGCGCCAGCAGTACTCGGGACAGACTTCCCAATCAGCCCCAGCATTTT.

The gene calls are TRBV18 and TRBJ2-1; 8 nucleotides align to TRBD1. The CDR3 extends over 16 amino acids. Germline CDR1 and CDR2: KGHSH and LQKENI. V shed 6 bases and J 6 bases; nucleotides not matched to a gene: 13. CDR3 sequence: CASSRWTGTGANEQFF. CDR3 nucleotide sequence: TGTGCCAGCTCCCGTTGGACAGGGACGGGCGCCAATGAGCAGTTCTTC.

The chain is built from TRBV28 and TRBJ2-7, with TRBD1 matching over 10 bases. This CDR3 has 14 amino acids. V was clipped by 7 bases and J by 2 bases; unmatched bases: 5. Germline CDR1 MDHEN, CDR2 SYDVKM. The CDR3 DNA follows: TGTGCCAGCACCGACGGACAGGGGGCCTACGAGCAGTACTTC. Its protein is CASTDGQGAYEQYF.

This chain uses TRBV6-5 with TRBJ1-2, with D tentatively TRBD1 (6 bases). The CDR3 has 15 residues. Germline assignment: CDR1 MNHEY and CDR2 SVGAGI. The V and J ends lost 6 bases and 1 base respectively, with 15 bases between them. The CDR3 region is CASRARDMINYGYTF. The DNA for the CDR3 is TGTGCCAGCAGAGCCCGGGACATGATTAACTATGGCTACACCTTC.

In regard to this clone: Compared with germline, one end of the junction differs, possibly owing to a read error. This CDR3 is CASSPDRVSEQYF. For the CDR3, the DNA is TGTGCTAGCAGCCCCGACAGGGTCAGCGAGCAGTACTTC. This rearrangement joins TRBV7-7 to TRBJ2-7; 7 bases agree with TRBD1. The CDR3 loop spans 13 amino acids. In germline, CDR1 is SSHAT, CDR2 FNYEAQ (reference sequence).

The J gene is TRBJ1-5, the V gene TRBV23-1, with 8 bases matching TRBD1. TRBV23-1 is given ORF status, its function remaining uncertain. The CDR3 length is 20 residues. The J segment lost 2 bases and the V segment lost 2 bases, leaving 17 bases of the junction unmatched. CDR3 sequence: CASSQPGWAGGALGNQPQHF. CDR3 DNA sequence: TGCGCCAGCAGTCAACCTGGCTGGGCAGGGGGCGCGTTGGGCAATCAGCCCCAGCATTTT.

The chain recombines TRBV7-2 with TRBJ1-5, with TRBD1 matching over 7 bases. CDR3 length equals 16 residues. V dropped 1 base and J dropped 1; count of bases not matched to a gene: 4. Germline values: CDR1 SGHTA, CDR2 FQGNSA. The DNA for the CDR3 is TGTGCCAGCAGCTTAGAAGGACAGGTCAGCAATCAGCCCCAGCATTTT. Protein: CASSLEGQVSNQPQHF.

The chain joins TRBV7-3 to TRBJ1-2; D is uncertain. The length of the CDR3 is 13 residues. Germline CDR1 reads SGHTA; CDR2 reads FQGTGA. V was pared by 5 bases and J by 8 bases, with 15 bases between. CDR3 loop: CASSLTTFSGYTF. The CDR3 bases are TGTGCCAGCAGCCTTACAACATTCAGCGGCTACACCTTC. Using reference TRBV7-3 and TRBJ1-2 for the parts outside the CDR3, the full variable domain is GAGVSQTPSNKVTEKGKYVELRCDPISGHTALYWYRQSLGQGPEFLIYFQGTGAADDSGLPNDRFFAVRPEGSVSTLKIQRTERGDSAVYLCASSLTTFSGYTFGSGTRLTVV.

The chain couples TRBV10-2 to TRBJ2-1; 10 bases are a match to TRBD2. The germline V gene has CDR1 WSHSY and CDR2 SAAADI. Trimming took 7 bases from V and 4 from J; bases not matched to a gene: 10. CDR3 length: 16 residues. The CDR3 nucleotides are TGCGCCAGCAAATATAGCGGGGGGTTTCCGTACAATGAGCAGTTCTTC. Amino acids: CASKYSGGFPYNEQFF.

The chain joins TRBV13 to TRBJ1-5, with no clear D. This CDR3 spans 14 amino acids. V dropped 5 bases and J dropped 3 bases, with 11 bases sitting between them. Germline V gene data show CDR1 as PRHDT and CDR2 as FYEKMQ (reference sequence). CDR3 DNA: TGTGCCAGCAGCCCCTTTTTGGACAATCAGCCCCAGCATTTT. Encoded protein: CASSPFLDNQPQHF.

The CDR3 here is CASSLARVRTGELFF. The CDR3 DNA reads TGTGCCAGCAGCTTGGCCAGGGTTAGAACCGGGGAGCTGTTTTTT. The chain combines TRBV5-4 with TRBJ2-2; a weak D match, TRBD1 (5 bases). The CDR3 sequence is 15 residues long. V lost 0 bases, J lost 5 bases, and 11 bases lay in between. Germline loops: CDR1 SGHNT, CDR2 YYREEE (reference sequence).

The chain has TRBV10-1 and TRBJ2-3; unclear D gene. The CDR3 is 14 residues long. Deletions cut 2 bases from V and 3 bases from J, with 9 bases between. The germline V gene has CDR1 WNHNN and CDR2 SYGVQD (reference sequence). The CDR3 coding sequence is TGCGCCAGCAGTGAGCCTCCCAAGACAGATACGCAGTATTTT. Translating gives CASSEPPKTDTQYF.

The V gene is TRBV28, the J gene TRBJ1-6; D gene uncertain. The CDR3 length is 13 residues. Trimming shortened V by 4 bases and J by 10 bases, and 11 bases separated the two germline ends. Germline V gene data show CDR1 as MDHEN and CDR2 as SYDVKM. CDR3 DNA: TGTGCCAGCAGTTACAACTCAGGCTCACCCCTCCACTTT. It yields the protein CASSYNSGSPLHF.